This T cell receptor beta chain was identified during a study of STAT5B mutations in CD4+ large granular lymphocyte leukemia. General study points: No patients shared main leukemic clonotypes, though less than 30% appeared at low frequency elsewhere.

Points on this clone: Its cognate antigen is unknown.

Repertoires were generated with immunoSEQ multiplex PCR, while TCRdb's copy carries only in-frame clones and drops some. The sample holds about 38,000 clones, 85% seen once. The V gene's germline CDR1 is MNHEY and CDR2 SMNVEV (reference sequence). The CDR3 contains 14 residues. Trimming took 6 bases from V and 5 from J, leaving 11 bases between them. The chain carries TRBV27 and TRBJ1-6, with D possibly matching TRBD1 (6 bases). Material for sequencing was CD4+ T cells from blood buffy coats. The clonotype comes from a human donor in good health. The CDR3 here is CASRTGFDNSPLHF. As DNA, the CDR3 is TGTGCCAGCAGAACAGGGTTCGATAATTCACCCCTCCACTTT.